The source of this T cell receptor (beta chain) is a study of T-cell reconstitution after alpha-beta-depleted transplantation in children. The CDR3 totals 17 residues. This clonotype appeared many times. Its antigen is as yet unknown. Researchers prepared the TCRbeta library using unique molecular identifiers, the study reports. TCRdb processed the PCR reads anew with MiXCR; each CDR3 protein has one entry. Of about 200,000 distinct CDR3 sequences in the sample, about 6% were seen once. Broader study findings: Alpha-beta T cells present about two months after transplant were reported to originate from several hundred expanded graft clones.

This chain connects TRBV21-1 to TRBJ2-3; the table's D call TRBD2 went unverified against the DNA. TRBV21-1 corresponds to a pseudogene. The sequence was obtained from a girl less than two years old with combined immunodeficiency, due to receive a stem cell transplant. The sample was PBMCs, taken before TCRalphabeta/CD19-depleted stem cell transplant. The CDR3 coding sequence is TGTGCCAGCAGCAAAACGTCCCTAGCGGGAACCACAGATACGCAGTATTTT. It codes for CASSKTSLAGTTDTQYF.